This T cell receptor (beta chain) was documented in a study of identical twins. From the 5' RACE reads, TCRdb called clonotypes with MiXCR, one entry per CDR3 protein. Among 600,000 to 800,000 distinct CDR3 sequences, 21% were seen once, and the ten largest hold more than 4%. The same specimen was also included in a second study, on T cells expressing NK-cell markers. That work adds: Sorted CD3+CD56+NKG2C+, CD3+CD56+NKG2C- and CD3+CD56-NKG2C+ T cells provided the TCR beta repertoires. The authors sequenced eight donors, of whom seven were HCMV-seropositive and one was seronegative. For about 6 donors, the dominant NKG2C+ clonotypes made up roughly 1.0-7.0% of their CD8+ T cells.

The sequencing sample was made of PBMCs. This receptor was taken from a young woman in good health.

The CDR3 loop is CASSSRGQGAMKERYAGELFF. As DNA, the CDR3 is TGTGCCAGCAGCTCCAGGGGACAGGGGGCGATGAAGGAGAGGTACGCCGGGGAGCTGTTTTTT. The V call is TRBV11-2, the J call TRBJ2-2; 12 positions match TRBD1. The V gene's germline CDR1 is SGHAT and CDR2 FQNNGV. The CDR3 covers 21 residues. Trimming at V came to 4 bases and at J to 6 bases, leaving 21 bases not matched to a gene.